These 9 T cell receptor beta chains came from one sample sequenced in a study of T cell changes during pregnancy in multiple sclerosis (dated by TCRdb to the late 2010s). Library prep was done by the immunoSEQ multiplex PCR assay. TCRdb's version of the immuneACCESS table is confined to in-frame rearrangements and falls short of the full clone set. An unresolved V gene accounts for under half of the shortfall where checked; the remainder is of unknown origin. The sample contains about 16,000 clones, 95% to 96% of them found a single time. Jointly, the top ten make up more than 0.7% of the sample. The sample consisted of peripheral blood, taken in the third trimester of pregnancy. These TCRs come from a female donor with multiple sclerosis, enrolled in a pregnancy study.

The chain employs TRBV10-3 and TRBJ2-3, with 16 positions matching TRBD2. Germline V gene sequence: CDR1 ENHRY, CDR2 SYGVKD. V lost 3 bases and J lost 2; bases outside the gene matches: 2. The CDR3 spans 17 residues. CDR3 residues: CAISDGTSGGVTDTQYF. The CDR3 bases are TGTGCCATCAGTGATGGGACTAGCGGGGGGGTCACAGATACGCAGTATTTT.

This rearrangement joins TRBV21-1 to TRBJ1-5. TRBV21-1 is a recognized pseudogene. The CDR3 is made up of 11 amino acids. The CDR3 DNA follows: TGTGCCAGGTCCTCGGGTCAGCCCCAGCATTTT. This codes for CARSSGQPQHF.

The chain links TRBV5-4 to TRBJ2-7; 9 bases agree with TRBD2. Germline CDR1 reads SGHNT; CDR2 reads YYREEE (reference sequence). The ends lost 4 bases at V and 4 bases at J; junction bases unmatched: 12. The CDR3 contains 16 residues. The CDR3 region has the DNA TGTGCCAGCAGCCCGGGAGGAGCGGGGGGAACATACGAGCAGTACTTC. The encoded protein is CASSPGGAGGTYEQYF.

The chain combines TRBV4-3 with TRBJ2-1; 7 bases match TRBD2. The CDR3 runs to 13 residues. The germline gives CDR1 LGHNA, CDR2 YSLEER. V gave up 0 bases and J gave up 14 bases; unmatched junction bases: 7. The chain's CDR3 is CASSQDRMAGEFF. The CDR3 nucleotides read TGCGCCAGCAGCCAAGATAGGATGGCGGGGGAGTTCTTC.

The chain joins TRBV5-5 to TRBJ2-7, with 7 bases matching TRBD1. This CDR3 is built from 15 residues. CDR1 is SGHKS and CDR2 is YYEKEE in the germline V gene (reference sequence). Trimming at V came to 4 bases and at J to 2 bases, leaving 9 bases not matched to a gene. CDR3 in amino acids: CASSANSRGTYEQYF. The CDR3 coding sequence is TGTGCCAGCAGCGCCAACTCCAGGGGGACCTACGAGCAGTACTTC. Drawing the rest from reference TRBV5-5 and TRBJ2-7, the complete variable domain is DAGVTQSPTHLIKTRGQQVTLRCSPISGHKSVSWYQQVLGQGPQFIFQYYEKEERGRGNFPDRFSARQFPNYSSELNVNALLLGDSALYLCASSANSRGTYEQYFGPGTRLTVT.

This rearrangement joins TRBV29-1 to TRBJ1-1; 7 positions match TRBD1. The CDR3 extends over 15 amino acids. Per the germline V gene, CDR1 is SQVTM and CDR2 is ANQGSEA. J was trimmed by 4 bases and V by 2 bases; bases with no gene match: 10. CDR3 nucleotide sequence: TGCAGCGTTGAATTTAGGGGGCGCGGAGGCACTGAAGCTTTCTTT. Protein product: CSVEFRGRGGTEAFF. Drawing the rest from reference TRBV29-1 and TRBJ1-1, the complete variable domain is SAVISQKPSRDICQRGTSLTIQCQVDSQVTMMFWYRQQPGQSLTLIATANQGSEATYESGFVIDKFPISRPNLTFSTLTVSNMSPEDSSIYLCSVEFRGRGGTEAFFGQGTRLTVV.

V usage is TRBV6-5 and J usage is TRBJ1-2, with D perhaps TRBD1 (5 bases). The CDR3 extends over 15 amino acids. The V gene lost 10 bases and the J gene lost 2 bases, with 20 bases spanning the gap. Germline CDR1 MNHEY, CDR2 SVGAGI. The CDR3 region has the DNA TGTGCCACCTCGTTAGGACACTCCTTGAACTATGGCTACACCTTC. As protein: CATSLGHSLNYGYTF.

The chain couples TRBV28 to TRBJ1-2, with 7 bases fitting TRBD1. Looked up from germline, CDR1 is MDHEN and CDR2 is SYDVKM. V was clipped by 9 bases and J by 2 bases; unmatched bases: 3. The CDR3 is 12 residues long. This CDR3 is CASGQANYGYTF. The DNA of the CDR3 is TGTGCCAGTGGACAGGCGAACTATGGCTACACCTTC.

CDR3 residues: CASSLSGRQETQYF. Here the CDR3 DNA reads TGTGCCAGCAGTTTGAGCGGCAGACAAGAGACCCAGTACTTC. The chain is built from TRBV27 and TRBJ2-5; D is possibly TRBD2 (5 bases). Trimming shortened V by 3 bases and J by 2 bases, and 10 bases separated the two germline ends. The CDR3 runs 14 residues. Germline assignment: CDR1 MNHEY and CDR2 SMNVEV (reference sequence).